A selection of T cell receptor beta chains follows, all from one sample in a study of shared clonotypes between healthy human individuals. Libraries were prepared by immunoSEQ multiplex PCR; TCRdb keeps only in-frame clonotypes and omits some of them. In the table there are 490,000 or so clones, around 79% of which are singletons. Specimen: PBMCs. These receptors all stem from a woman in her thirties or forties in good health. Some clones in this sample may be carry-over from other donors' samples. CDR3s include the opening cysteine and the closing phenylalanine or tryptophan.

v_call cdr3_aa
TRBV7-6 CASSSFSGRAGGELFF
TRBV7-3 CASSLTRGGELFF
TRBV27 CASSSPKGGSGVHNEQFF
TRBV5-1 CASSLIAGGPGIGSEQFF
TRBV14 CASSLSDSSYEKLFF
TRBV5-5 CASSFLRTSGIETQYF
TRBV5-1 CASSPGRDPQETQYF
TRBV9 CASSPRQAGTYEQYF
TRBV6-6 CASSYTGGRGETQYF
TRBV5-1 CASSSGTSGIHEQYF
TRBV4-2 CASSQDLGRTGNTIYF
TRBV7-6 CASSFFGEGNQETQYF
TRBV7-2 CASSLGGSLYEQYF
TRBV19 CASKGSNGVYEQYF
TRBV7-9 CASSLNRGSTEAFF
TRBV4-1 CASSHDPPSSYNEQFF
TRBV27 CASSSGTSGSGEQYF